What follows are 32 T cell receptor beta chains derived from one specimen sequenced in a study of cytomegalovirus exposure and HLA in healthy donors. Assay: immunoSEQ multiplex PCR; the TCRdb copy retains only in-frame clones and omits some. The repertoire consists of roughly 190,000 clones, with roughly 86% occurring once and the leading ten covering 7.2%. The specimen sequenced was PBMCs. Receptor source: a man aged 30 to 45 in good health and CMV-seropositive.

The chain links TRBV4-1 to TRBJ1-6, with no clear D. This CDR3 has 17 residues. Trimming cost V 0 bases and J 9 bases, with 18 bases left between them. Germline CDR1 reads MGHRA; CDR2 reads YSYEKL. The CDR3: CASSQDMTRLPLSPLHF. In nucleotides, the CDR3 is TGCGCCAGCAGCCAAGACATGACGAGACTCCCCCTTTCACCCCTCCACTTT.

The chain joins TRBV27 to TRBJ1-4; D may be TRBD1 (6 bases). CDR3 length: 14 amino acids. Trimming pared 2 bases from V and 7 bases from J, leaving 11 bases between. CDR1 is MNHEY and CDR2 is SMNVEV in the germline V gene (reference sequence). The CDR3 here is CASSLGGASEKLFF. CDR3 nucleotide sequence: TGTGCCAGCAGTTTAGGGGGGGCGTCTGAAAAACTGTTTTTT.

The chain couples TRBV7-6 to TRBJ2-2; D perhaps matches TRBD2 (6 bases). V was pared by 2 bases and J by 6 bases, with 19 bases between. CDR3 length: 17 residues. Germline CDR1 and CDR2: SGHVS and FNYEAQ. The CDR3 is CASSLSLVGGSAGELFF. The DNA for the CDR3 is TGTGCCAGCAGCTTAAGTCTAGTCGGGGGATCAGCCGGGGAGCTGTTTTTT.

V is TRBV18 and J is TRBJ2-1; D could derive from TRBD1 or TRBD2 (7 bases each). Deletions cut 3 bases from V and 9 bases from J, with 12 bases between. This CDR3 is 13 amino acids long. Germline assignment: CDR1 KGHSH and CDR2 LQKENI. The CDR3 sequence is CASSPDREGEQFF. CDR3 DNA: TGTGCCAGCTCACCCGACAGGGAGGGTGAGCAGTTCTTC.

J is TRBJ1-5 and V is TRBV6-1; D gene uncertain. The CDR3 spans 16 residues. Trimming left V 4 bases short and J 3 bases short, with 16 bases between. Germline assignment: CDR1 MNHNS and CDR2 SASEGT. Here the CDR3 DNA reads TGTGCCAGCAGTGTTCGGTCCCCATCATCCAATCAGCCCCAGCATTTT. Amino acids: CASSVRSPSSNQPQHF.

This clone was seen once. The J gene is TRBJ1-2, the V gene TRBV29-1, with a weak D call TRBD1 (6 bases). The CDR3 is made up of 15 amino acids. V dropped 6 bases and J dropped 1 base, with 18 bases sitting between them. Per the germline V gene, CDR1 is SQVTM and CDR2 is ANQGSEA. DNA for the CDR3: TGCAGCGTCCGATTCGGGACAATGCATAACTATGGCTACACCTTC. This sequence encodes CSVRFGTMHNYGYTF.

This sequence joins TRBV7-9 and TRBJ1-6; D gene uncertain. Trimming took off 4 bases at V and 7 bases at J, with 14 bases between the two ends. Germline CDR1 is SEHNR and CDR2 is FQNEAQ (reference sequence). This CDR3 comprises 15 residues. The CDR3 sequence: CASSSQKGANSPLHF. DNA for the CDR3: TGTGCCAGCAGCTCGCAAAAGGGTGCCAATTCACCCCTCCACTTT.

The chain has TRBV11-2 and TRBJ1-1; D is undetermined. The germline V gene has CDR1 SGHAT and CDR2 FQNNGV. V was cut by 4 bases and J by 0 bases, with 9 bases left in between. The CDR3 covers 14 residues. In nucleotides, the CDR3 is TGTGCCAGCAGCTCCGACACAGTGAACACTGAAGCTTTCTTT. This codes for CASSSDTVNTEAFF.

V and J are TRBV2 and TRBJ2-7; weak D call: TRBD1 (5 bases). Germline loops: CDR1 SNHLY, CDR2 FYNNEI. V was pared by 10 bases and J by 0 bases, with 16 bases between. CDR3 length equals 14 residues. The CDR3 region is CATADTPSSYEQYF. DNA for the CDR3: TGTGCCACCGCGGACACCCCGAGCTCCTACGAGCAGTACTTC. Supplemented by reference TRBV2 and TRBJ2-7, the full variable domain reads EPEVTQTPSHQVTQMGQEVILRCVPISNHLYFYWYRQILGQKVEFLVSFYNNEISEKSEIFDDQFSVERPDGSNFTLKIRSTKLEDSAMYFCATADTPSSYEQYFGPGTRLTVT.

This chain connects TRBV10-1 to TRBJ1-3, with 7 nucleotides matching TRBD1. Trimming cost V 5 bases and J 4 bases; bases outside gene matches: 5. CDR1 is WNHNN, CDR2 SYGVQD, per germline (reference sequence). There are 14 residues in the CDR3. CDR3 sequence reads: CASSFRGSGNTIYF. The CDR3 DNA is TGCGCCAGCAGTTTCAGGGGGTCGGGAAACACCATATATTTT.

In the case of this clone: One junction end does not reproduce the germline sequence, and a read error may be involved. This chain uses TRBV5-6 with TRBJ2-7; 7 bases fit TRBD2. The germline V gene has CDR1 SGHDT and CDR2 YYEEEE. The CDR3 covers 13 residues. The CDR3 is CASRGDRDYGQYF. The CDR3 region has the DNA TGTGCCAGCAGGGGGGACCGGGACTACGGGCAGTACTTC. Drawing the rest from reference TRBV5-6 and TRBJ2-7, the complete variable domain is DAGVTQSPTHLIKTRGQQVTLRCSPKSGHDTVSWYQQALGQGPQFIFQYYEEEERQRGNFPDRFSGHQFPNYSSELNVNALLLGDSALYLCASRGDRDYGQYFGPGTRLTVT.

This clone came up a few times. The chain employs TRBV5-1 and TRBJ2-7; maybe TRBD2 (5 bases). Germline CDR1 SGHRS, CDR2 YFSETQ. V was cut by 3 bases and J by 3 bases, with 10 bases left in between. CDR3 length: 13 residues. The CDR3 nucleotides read TGCGCCAGCAGCTCGGAGCGGAGCTACGAGCAGTACTTC. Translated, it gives CASSSERSYEQYF.

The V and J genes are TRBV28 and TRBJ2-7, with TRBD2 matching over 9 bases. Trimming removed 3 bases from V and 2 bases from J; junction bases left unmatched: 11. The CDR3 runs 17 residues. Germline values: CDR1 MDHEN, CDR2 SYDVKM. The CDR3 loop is CASSFDIARLAAYEQYF. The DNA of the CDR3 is TGTGCCAGCAGTTTTGATATAGCGAGACTAGCGGCCTACGAGCAGTACTTC.

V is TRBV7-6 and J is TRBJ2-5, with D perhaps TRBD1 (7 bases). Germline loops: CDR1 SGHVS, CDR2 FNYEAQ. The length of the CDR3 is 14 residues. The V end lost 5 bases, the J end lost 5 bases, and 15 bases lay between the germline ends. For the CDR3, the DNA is TGTGCCAGCAGCCCCTTGCCAGGGGGGGAGACCCAGTACTTC. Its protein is CASSPLPGGETQYF. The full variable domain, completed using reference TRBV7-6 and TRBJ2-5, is GAGVSQSPRYKVTKRGQDVALRCDPISGHVSLYWYRQALGQGPEFLTYFNYEAQQDKSGLPNDRFSAERPEGSISTLTIQRTEQRDSAMYRCASSPLPGGETQYFGPGTRLLVL.

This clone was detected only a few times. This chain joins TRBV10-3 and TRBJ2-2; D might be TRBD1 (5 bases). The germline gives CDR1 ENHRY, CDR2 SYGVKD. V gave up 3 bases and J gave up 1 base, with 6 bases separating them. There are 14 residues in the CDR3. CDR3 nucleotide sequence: TGTGCCATCAGTGAAGGACAGAACACCGGGGAGCTGTTTTTT. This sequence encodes CAISEGQNTGELFF.

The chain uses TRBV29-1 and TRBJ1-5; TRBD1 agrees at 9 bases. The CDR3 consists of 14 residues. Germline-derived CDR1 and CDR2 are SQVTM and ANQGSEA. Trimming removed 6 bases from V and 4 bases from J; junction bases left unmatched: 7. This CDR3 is CSVKPGQGNQPQHF. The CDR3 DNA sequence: TGCAGCGTAAAACCGGGACAGGGTAATCAGCCCCAGCATTTT.

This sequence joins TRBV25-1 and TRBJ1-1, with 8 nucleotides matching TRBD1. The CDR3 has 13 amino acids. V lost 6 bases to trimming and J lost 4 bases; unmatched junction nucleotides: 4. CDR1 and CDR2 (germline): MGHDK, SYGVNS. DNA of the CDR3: TGTGCCAGCAGGCAGGGGGCAGTCACTGAAGCTTTCTTT. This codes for CASRQGAVTEAFF.

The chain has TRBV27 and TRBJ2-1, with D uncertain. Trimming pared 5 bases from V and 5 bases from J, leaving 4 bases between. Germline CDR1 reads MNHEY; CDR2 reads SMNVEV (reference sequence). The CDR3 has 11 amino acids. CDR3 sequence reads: CASSRHNEQFF. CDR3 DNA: TGTGCCAGCAGTCGCCACAATGAGCAGTTCTTC.

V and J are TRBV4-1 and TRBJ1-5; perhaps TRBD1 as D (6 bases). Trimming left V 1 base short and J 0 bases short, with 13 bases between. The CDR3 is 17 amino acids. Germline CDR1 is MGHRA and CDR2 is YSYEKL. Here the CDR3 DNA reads TGCGCCAGCAGCCAAGGGGTAGCCAGGGGTAGCAATCAGCCCCAGCATTTT. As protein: CASSQGVARGSNQPQHF.

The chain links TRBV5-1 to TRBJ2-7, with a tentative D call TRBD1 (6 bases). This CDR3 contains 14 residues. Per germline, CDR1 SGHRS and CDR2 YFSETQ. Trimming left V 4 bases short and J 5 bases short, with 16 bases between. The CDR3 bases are TGCGCCAGCAGCCAGAATACACAGGGTGACGAGCAGTACTTC. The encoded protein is CASSQNTQGDEQYF.

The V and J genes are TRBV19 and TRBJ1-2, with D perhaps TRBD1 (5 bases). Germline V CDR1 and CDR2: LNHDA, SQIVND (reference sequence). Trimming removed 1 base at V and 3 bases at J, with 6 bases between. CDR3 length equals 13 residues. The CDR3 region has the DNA TGTGCCAGTAGTATAGGGGGCGACTATGGCTACACCTTC. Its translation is CASSIGGDYGYTF.

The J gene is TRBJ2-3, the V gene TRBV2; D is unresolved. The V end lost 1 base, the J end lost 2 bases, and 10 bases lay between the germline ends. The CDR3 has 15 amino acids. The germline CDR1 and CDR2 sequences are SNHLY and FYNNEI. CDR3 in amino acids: CASSEGRDFTDTQYF. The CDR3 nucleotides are TGTGCCAGCAGTGAAGGTCGTGACTTCACAGATACGCAGTATTTT.

CDR3 in DNA: TGTGCCAGCAGTTTCGGGGAGGCGGGAGGGCCCACAGATACGCAGTATTTT. Amino acid sequence: CASSFGEAGGPTDTQYF. V and J are TRBV28 and TRBJ2-3; 9 positions match TRBD2. The V segment lost 3 bases and the J segment 2 bases; nucleotides outside the gene matches: 9. The CDR3 spans 17 residues. Per germline, CDR1 MDHEN and CDR2 SYDVKM.

The CDR3 bases are TGCGCCAGCAGCCCTGGGCAGGGTCCGAACACTGAAGCTTTCTTT. It specifies CASSPGQGPNTEAFF. The chain joins TRBV4-1 to TRBJ1-1; weak D call: TRBD1 (5 bases). In germline, CDR1 is MGHRA, CDR2 YSYEKL. The CDR3 spans 15 residues. The V end lost 4 bases, the J end lost 1 base, and 13 bases lay between the germline ends.

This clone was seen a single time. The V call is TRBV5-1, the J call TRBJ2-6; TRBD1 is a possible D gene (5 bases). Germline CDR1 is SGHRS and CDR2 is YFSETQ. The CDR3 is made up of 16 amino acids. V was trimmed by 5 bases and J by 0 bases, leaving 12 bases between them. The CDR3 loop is CASSTGHYSGANVLTF. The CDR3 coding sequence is TGCGCCAGCAGTACTGGACATTACTCTGGGGCCAACGTCCTGACTTTC.

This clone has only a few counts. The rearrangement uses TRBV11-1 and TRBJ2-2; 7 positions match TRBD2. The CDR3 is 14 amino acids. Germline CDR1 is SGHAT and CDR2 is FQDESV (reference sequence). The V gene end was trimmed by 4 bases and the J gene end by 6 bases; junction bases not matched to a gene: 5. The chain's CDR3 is CASSSLGGAGELFF. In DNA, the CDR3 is TGTGCCAGCAGCTCGCTGGGGGGGGCCGGGGAGCTGTTTTTT.

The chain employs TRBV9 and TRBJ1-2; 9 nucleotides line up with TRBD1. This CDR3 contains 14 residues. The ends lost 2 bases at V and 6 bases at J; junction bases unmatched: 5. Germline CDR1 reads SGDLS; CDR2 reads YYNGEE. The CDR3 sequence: CASSVTGTGNGYTF. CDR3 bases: TGTGCCAGCAGCGTTACCGGGACAGGGAATGGCTACACCTTC.

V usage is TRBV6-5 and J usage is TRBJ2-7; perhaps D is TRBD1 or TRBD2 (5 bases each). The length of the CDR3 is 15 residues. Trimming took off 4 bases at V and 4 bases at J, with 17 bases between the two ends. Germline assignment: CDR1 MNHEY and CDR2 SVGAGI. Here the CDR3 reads CASSFTPGRLYEQYF. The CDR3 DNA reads TGTGCCAGCAGTTTCACCCCGGGACGCTTATACGAGCAGTACTTC.

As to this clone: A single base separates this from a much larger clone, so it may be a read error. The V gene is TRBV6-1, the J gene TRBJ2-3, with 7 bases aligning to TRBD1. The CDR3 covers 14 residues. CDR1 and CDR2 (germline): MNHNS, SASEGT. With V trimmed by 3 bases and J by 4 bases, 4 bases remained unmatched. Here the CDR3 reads CASSDGQGADTQYF. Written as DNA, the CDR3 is TGTGCCAGCAGTGACGGGCAGGGGGCAGATACGCAGTATTTT.

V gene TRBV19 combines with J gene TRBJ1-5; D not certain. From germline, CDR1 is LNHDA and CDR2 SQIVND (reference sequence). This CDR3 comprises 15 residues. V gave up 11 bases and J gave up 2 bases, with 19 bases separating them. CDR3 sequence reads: CAVSRVPGGNQPQHF. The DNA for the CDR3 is TGTGCCGTATCCCGGGTCCCAGGTGGCAATCAGCCCCAGCATTTT.

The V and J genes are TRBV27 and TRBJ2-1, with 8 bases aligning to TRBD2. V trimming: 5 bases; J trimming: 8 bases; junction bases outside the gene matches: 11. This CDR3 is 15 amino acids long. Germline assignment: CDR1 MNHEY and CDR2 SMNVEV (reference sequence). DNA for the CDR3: TGTGCCAGCAGTCCTGCAGCGGGAGTGGGGGATGAGCAGTTCTTC. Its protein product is CASSPAAGVGDEQFF.

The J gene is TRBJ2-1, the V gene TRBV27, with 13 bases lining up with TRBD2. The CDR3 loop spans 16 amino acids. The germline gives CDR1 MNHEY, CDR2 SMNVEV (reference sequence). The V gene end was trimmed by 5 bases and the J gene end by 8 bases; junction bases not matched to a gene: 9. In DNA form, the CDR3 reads TGTGCCAGCAGTCGCCCCCCCGGACTAGCGGGAGATGAGCAGTTCTTC. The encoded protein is CASSRPPGLAGDEQFF.